This T cell receptor beta chain was recorded in a study of shared T cell receptors in the human thymus (dated by TCRdb to about 2021). For context, the study as a whole: The study investigated the way shared, self-reactive T-cell receptor alpha chains are produced in the human thymus.

The library was produced with the immunoSEQ multiplex PCR assay. The clones in this table, taken by TCRdb from immuneACCESS, are in-frame only. Not every clone is retained; where verified, under half of the shortfall comes from an unresolved V gene, and the cause of the rest is unknown. This sample holds hundreds of thousands of clones; more than 75% were observed only once. The top ten clones comprise more than 0.01% of the sample. This clone was observed a single time. Its antigen remains unidentified. Base quality data are lacking; no much larger clone is found one base away. The CDR3 numbers 16 residues from cysteine through phenylalanine. Just the 48-base CDR3 DNA is kept, in frame starting at base 1. For this chain, trimming is 4 bases at the V end and 9 bases at the J end, and the number of junction bases without a gene match is 10. Looking up the germline V gene (reference sequence) yields CDR1 PRHDT and CDR2 FYEKMQ.

This same sample was also part of a study on human thymus T cells. The second study reports: The donors were immunologically healthy infants in Finland who had open corrective cardiac surgery for congenital heart defects. The thymus tissue came from surgical resects taken out during corrective cardiac surgery. Usage of V and J gene segments appeared to be biased in both the thymic and the peripheral blood repertoires. According to the related research, thymic TCR repertoires were highly overlapping among unrelated individuals. TCR alpha and beta repertoires from roughly eight infant thymus samples and a few related peripheral blood samples were characterized in the study. The cohort included over five male and two female infants, with donor ages spanning 7 to 244 days. Thymocytes were mechanically released from the tissue and were stored as pellets of roughly 9.5-34 million cells at -70 degrees C. A QIAsymphony instrument was used to extract genomic DNA from the frozen cell pellets. Using the immunoSEQ multiplex PCR assay, the TCRB and TCRAD loci were amplified from a standardized quantity of quality-controlled genomic DNA. The V(D)J region was spanned by amplicons of a length sufficient to cover the CDR3 and to identify V and J genes. Amplicon sequencing was performed on an Illumina platform through the commercial immunoSEQ service. Primer bias and sequencing errors were corrected as previously described, and TCRAD and TCRB definitions were based on the IMGT database. Repertoires were analysed with immunoSEQ Analyzer 3.0 and VDJTools, covering basic statistics, V/J segment usage, diversity estimates, rarefaction and pairwise overlap. Diversity was estimated with Chao1, ChaoE, Efron-Thisted, Shannon and inverse Simpson indices, and also on datasets down-sampled to the smallest sample. Repertoire overlap was determined by strict matching of CDR3 nucleotide sequence, V gene and J gene, and Jaccard-based multidimensional scaling clustering was applied. On average, thymus samples gave 750,000 to 950,000 unique TCRB clonotypes, whereas blood samples gave 75,000 to 85,000.

The origin of this receptor is a boy under two years old with a congenital heart defect. Donor details come from another sample of the same person, matched by shared clones. The material sequenced was thymocytes. The rearranged segments are TRBV13 and TRBJ2-1; TRBD2 lines up with 12 middle nucleotides. The DNA sequence reads TGTGCCAGCAGCTCCGGACTAGCGGGACCTTGGGGTGAGCAGTTCTTC. It specifies CASSSGLAGPWGEQFF.